The 9 T cell receptor beta chains below come from one sample, sequenced in a study of OX40 agonist ivuxolimab in advanced cancers. The data were produced by immunoSEQ multiplex PCR, yet TCRdb's version contains in-frame clones alone and is incomplete. The top ten clones hold around 5% of a sample with more than 70,000 clones, around 80% of them seen once. Material: CD4+ or CD8+ T cells sorted from blood, obtained in a trial of the OX40 agonist ivuxolimab. These receptors all stem from an adult with an advanced solid tumor such as melanoma, head and neck, liver or kidney cancer.

This chain joins TRBV9 and TRBJ2-6; no firm D call. Deletions cut 0 bases from V and 0 bases from J, with 13 bases between. Per germline, CDR1 SGDLS and CDR2 YYNGEE. The CDR3 totals 18 residues. In DNA form, the CDR3 reads TGTGCCAGCAGCGTAGGTATAAGCGCCCGCTCTGGGGCCAACGTCCTGACTTTC. It encodes CASSVGISARSGANVLTF.

The chain combines TRBV6-1 with TRBJ1-2; D remains ambiguous. V was trimmed by 3 bases and J by 2 bases, leaving 1 base between them. Per the germline V gene, CDR1 is MNHNS and CDR2 is SASEGT. The CDR3 runs 11 residues. The CDR3 loop reads CASSDNYGYTF. The CDR3 DNA sequence: TGTGCCAGCAGTGACAACTATGGCTACACCTTC.

This clone was seen only a few times. This chain uses TRBV4-1 with TRBJ1-6, with D possibly matching TRBD1 (6 bases). Trimming took 2 bases from V and 8 from J, leaving 19 bases between them. CDR1 is MGHRA, CDR2 YSYEKL, per germline. The CDR3 is 17 amino acids. As DNA, the CDR3 is TGCGCCAGCAGCCAACAAATCAGGGGAGGTTGGGATTCACCCCTCCACTTT. This encodes CASSQQIRGGWDSPLHF.

The genes are TRBV5-1 and TRBJ2-2, with TRBD2 matching over 8 bases. The CDR3 consists of 16 residues. Germline V CDR1 and CDR2: SGHRS, YFSETQ. V trimming: 5 bases; J trimming: 0 bases; junction bases outside the gene matches: 6. This CDR3 is CASSSTSASNTGELFF. For the CDR3, the DNA is TGCGCCAGCAGTTCGACTAGCGCCTCGAACACCGGGGAGCTGTTTTTT.

This clone appeared a few times. The chain employs TRBV6-6 and TRBJ2-5; TRBD1 matches 7 bases. The germline gives CDR1 MNHNY, CDR2 SVGAGI (reference sequence). This CDR3 is built from 13 residues. The V gene end was trimmed by 11 bases and the J gene end by 1 base; junction bases not matched to a gene: 7. CDR3: CAGAWTGQETQYF. DNA of the CDR3: TGTGCCGGGGCGTGGACAGGCCAAGAGACCCAGTACTTC.

The chain joins TRBV6-5 to TRBJ2-1; D remains ambiguous. CDR1 is MNHEY and CDR2 is SVGAGI in the germline V gene. Trimming cost V 6 bases and J 6 bases, with 6 bases left between them. CDR3 length equals 11 residues. CDR3 loop: CASSWVNEQFF. Here the CDR3 DNA reads TGTGCCAGCAGCTGGGTCAATGAGCAGTTCTTC.

This chain links TRBV7-9 with TRBJ2-3; TRBD2 matches at 8 bases. The CDR3 has 13 residues. Germline trimming cut 5 bases from V and 3 bases from J; bases unmatched to any gene: 1. CDR1 and CDR2 from the germline V gene are SEHNR and FQNEAQ (reference sequence). The CDR3 is CASSASGTDTQYF. In DNA, the CDR3 is TGTGCCAGCAGCGCTAGCGGGACAGATACGCAGTATTTT.

V gene TRBV5-1 combines with J gene TRBJ2-5, with 7 bases identical to TRBD1. The junction had 12 bases not matched to a gene; V was cut back by 4 bases and J by 0 bases. The CDR3 loop spans 17 amino acids. Germline lookup yields CDR1 SGHRS and CDR2 YFSETQ. CDR3 loop: CASSPGQGVRYQETQYF. In nucleotides, the CDR3 is TGCGCCAGCAGCCCCGGGCAGGGGGTCAGGTACCAAGAGACCCAGTACTTC.

The chain has TRBV4-1 and TRBJ2-3; no clear D. In germline, CDR1 is MGHRA, CDR2 YSYEKL. This CDR3 comprises 13 residues. Deletions cut 0 bases from V and 6 bases from J, with 7 bases between. The CDR3 coding sequence is TGCGCCAGCAGCCAAGAACGGGCGGATACGCAGTATTTT. It specifies CASSQERADTQYF.